This is a list of T cell receptor beta chains from one sample in a study of early T cells in non-severe SARS-CoV-2 infection. TCRdb reprocessed the 5' RACE reads with MiXCR, giving one entry per CDR3 protein. This table has approximately 65,000 distinct CDR3 sequences, approximately 11% appearing once. Specimen: whole blood. All receptors derive from an adult who was a healthcare worker with PCR-confirmed SARS-CoV-2 infection or an uninfected control (not recorded which). Both conserved end residues are part of each CDR3. The D gene is left open where the match is weak. Not every row has a clone size; where given, it reads once, few, many or a size class.

v_call	d_call	cdr3_length	clone_size	j_call	cdr3_nt	cdr3_aa
TRBV6-6	-	16	-	TRBJ1-6	TGTGCCAGCAGGGATCAAATCGGCTCCTATAATTCACCCCTCCACTTT	CASRDQIGSYNSPLHF
TRBV14	-	14	-	TRBJ2-2	TGTGCCAGCAGCCAAGGAAGGGTGGCCGGGGAGCTGTTTTTT	CASSQGRVAGELFF
TRBV27	TRBD2	17	many	TRBJ2-3	TGTGCCAGCAGTTCTCCCTCTAGCGGGAGGGCCGAAGATACGCAGTATTTT	CASSSPSSGRAEDTQYF
TRBV7-2	TRBD2	15	-	TRBJ2-7	TGTGCCAGCAGCTTAGACGGGAGGAACTCCTACGAGCAGTACTTC	CASSLDGRNSYEQYF
TRBV12-5	TRBD2	15	many	TRBJ2-3	TGTGCTAGTGGGCGACTAGCGGGAGGCCGAGATACGCAGTATTTT	CASGRLAGGRDTQYF
TRBV29-1	TRBD2	15	-	TRBJ2-1	TGCAGCGTTGAAGAGGGAGCGGGAGATTTCGGTGAGCAGTTCTTC	CSVEEGAGDFGEQFF
TRBV7-9	-	15	-	TRBJ1-5	TGTGCCAGCAGCTTAGGGCCGGGGACGAATCAGCCCCAGCATTTT	CASSLGPGTNQPQHF
TRBV7-2	TRBD2	20	few	TRBJ2-3	TGTGCCAGCAGCCCCAAAATAACCAGGGGACTAGCGGAACTCACAGATACGCAGTATTTT	CASSPKITRGLAELTDTQYF
TRBV28	-	15	-	TRBJ2-2	TGTGCCAGCAGTCCGACATATCTGAACACCGGGGAGCTGTTTTTT	CASSPTYLNTGELFF
TRBV12-3/TRBV12-4	-	14	-	TRBJ1-1	TGTGCCAGCAGCCTACGGGCGGGAAACACTGAAGCTTTCTTT	CASSLRAGNTEAFF
TRBV7-7	-	12	many	TRBJ2-1	TGTGCCAGCAGCTTAGACGCGGGGAAGCAGTTCTTC	CASSLDAGKQFF
TRBV12-5	TRBD2	14	-	TRBJ2-3	TGTGCTAGTGGTCCAAGCGGGAGGGCTTCTACGCAGTATTTT	CASGPSGRASTQYF
TRBV27	TRBD2	15	many	TRBJ2-1	TGTGCCAGCAGTATATCGGGACTAGCGGGAGTAGAGCAGTTCTTC	CASSISGLAGVEQFF
TRBV7-3	-	14	few	TRBJ2-1	TGTGCCAGCAGCCGGGACCGAGGGAGCCATGAGCAGTTCTTC	CASSRDRGSHEQFF
TRBV6-5	TRBD1	12	-	TRBJ1-1	TGTGCCAGCACCGACCGGGACAGGGGAACTTTCTTT	CASTDRDRGTFF
TRBV4-3	-	16	many	TRBJ2-1	TGCGCCAGCAGCCAAGATCGCGGAGGGCCCCTCAATGAGCAGTTCTTC	CASSQDRGGPLNEQFF
TRBV7-9	-	14	few	TRBJ2-7	TGTGCCAGCAGCTTTACTAGGCTCTCCTACGAGCAGTACTTC	CASSFTRLSYEQYF
TRBV18	-	14	many	TRBJ2-1	TGTGCCAGCTCAGGCATGGCGGGATCTGGCGAGCAGTTCTTC	CASSGMAGSGEQFF
TRBV12-3/TRBV12-4	TRBD1	15	-	TRBJ1-2	TGTGCCAGCAGTTTCGGGACAGGGGCCCCCGATGGCTACACCTTC	CASSFGTGAPDGYTF
TRBV7-9	TRBD1	16	many	TRBJ2-1	TGTGCCAGCAGCCCCGGGGACAGTCGAAGATACAATGAGCAGTTCTTC	CASSPGDSRRYNEQFF
TRBV30	-	12	-	TRBJ2-6	TGTGCCTGGGCGTCTGGGGCCAACGTCCTGACTTTC	CAWASGANVLTF
TRBV20-1	TRBD1	13	few	TRBJ2-5	TGCAGTGCTACCAGGGGGCAGAAAGAGACCCAGTACTTC	CSATRGQKETQYF
TRBV28	-	14	-	TRBJ2-7	TGTGCCAGCCAGGGTCATTTGGGTGCCTACGAGCAGTACTTC	CASQGHLGAYEQYF
TRBV10-2	-	14	few	TRBJ1-3	TGCGCCAGCAGTGGGGGCAGCTCTGGAAACACCATATATTTT	CASSGGSSGNTIYF
TRBV4-3	TRBD1	13	-	TRBJ1-1	TGCGCCAGCAGCCAGTCCCAGGGGGCTGAAGCTTTCTTT	CASSQSQGAEAFF
TRBV6-5	-	18	many	TRBJ2-6	TGTGCCAGCAGAAGACCCGAGGGACGGGGCTCTGGGGCCAACGTCCTGACTTTC	CASRRPEGRGSGANVLTF
TRBV20-1	TRBD2	16	few	TRBJ2-5	TGCAGTGCTAGAGATGAGTCTAGCGGGAGGGAAGAGACCCAGTACTTC	CSARDESSGREETQYF
TRBV7-2	-	13	few	TRBJ1-1	TGTGCCAGCAGCCGTAGATCGAACACTGAAGCTTTCTTT	CASSRRSNTEAFF
TRBV20-1	-	13	-	TRBJ1-1	TGCAGTGCCCCCGCTTGGGTAGGGGCTGAAGCTTTCTTT	CSAPAWVGAEAFF
TRBV6-1	-	14	few	TRBJ2-1	TGTGCCAGCAGTGCCGGGACTTTCTACAATGAGCAGTTCTTC	CASSAGTFYNEQFF
TRBV12-3/TRBV12-4	TRBD1	13	few	TRBJ1-2	TGTGCCAGCAGTTACGGACAGGGCTATGGCTACACCTTC	CASSYGQGYGYTF
TRBV5-4	-	14	-	TRBJ2-3	TGTGCCAGCAGCCAGGACAGAAGCACAGATACGCAGTATTTT	CASSQDRSTDTQYF
TRBV7-6	-	15	many	TRBJ2-1	TGTGCCAGCAGCTTAAGAGCTGGAACCTACAATGAGCAGTTCTTC	CASSLRAGTYNEQFF
TRBV11-2	-	14	many	TRBJ2-4	TGTGCCAGCAGCCCTATACAGGGTCAAAACATTCAGTACTTC	CASSPIQGQNIQYF
TRBV12-3/TRBV12-4	TRBD2	17	-	TRBJ2-1	TGTGCCAGCCAGTGGGAGCGACTAGCGGGAGGGAGAAATGAGCAGTTCTTC	CASQWERLAGGRNEQFF
TRBV10-1	-	14	few	TRBJ2-1	TGCGCCAGCAGCGACGCCCTCGAGCGGGATGAGCAGTTCTTC	CASSDALERDEQFF
TRBV16	-	12	many	TRBJ2-7	TGTGCCAGCAGTCGAGACAGTGACGAGCAGTACTTC	CASSRDSDEQYF